What follows is one T cell receptor (beta chain) and its context. Its antigen is unidentified. This CDR3 is also generated by other DNA sequences in the sample. The sample belongs to a study of shared clonotypes between healthy human individuals. Study conclusions and caveats: A reduction in generation probabilities was seen for non-shared clonotypes relative to those shared by all four donors. Measured sharing among donors was expected to vary with sequencing depth. Shared clonotypes: about 4.6% naive CD4, around 3.4% naive CD8, around 2.4% memory CD4, approximately 0.41% memory CD8.

Using immunoSEQ multiplex PCR, the repertoire was profiled, and TCRdb retains in-frame clones only, with some absent. Of 2 million to 2.5 million clones listed, around 90% are singletons. The specimen was naive CD4+ T cells from PBMCs. The subset denotes: CD45RA+ positively selected. The source of this sequence is a young man in good health. Some clones in this sample may be carry-over from other donors' samples.

CDR3 sequence (DNA): TGTGCCAGTAGTATCGGGATCTCTGGGGCCAACGTCCTGACTTTC. Its translation: CASSIGISGANVLTF. The V gene is TRBV19, the J gene TRBJ2-6; maybe TRBD2 (5 bases). V was shortened by 3 bases and J by 0 bases, with 6 bases between the two germline ends. The CDR3 has 15 residues. Germline V gene sequence: CDR1 LNHDA, CDR2 SQIVND (reference sequence). Filled out from reference TRBV19 and TRBJ2-6, the complete variable domain reads DGGITQSPKYLFRKEGQNVTLSCEQNLNHDAMYWYRQDPGQGLRLIYYSQIVNDFQKGDIAEGYSVSREKKESFPLTVTSAQKNPTAFYLCASSIGISGANVLTFGAGSRLTVL.